This T cell receptor (beta chain) was documented in a study of neurological immune-mediated disorders. Regarding the study as a whole: CDR3 amino acid sequences of expanded clones were not shared across subjects, a result suggesting private repertoires in all groups.

In this sample, this clonotype turned up many times. Its antigen is not identified. It was from 2 million PBMCs stored at -80 C that the unsorted libraries were obtained. This CDR3 has 14 residues. The germline V gene encodes CDR1 ENHRY and CDR2 SYGVKD. J gave up 7 bases and V 5 bases, and 8 bases lay outside the gene matches. Synthesis of cDNA used 5'RACE (with 10-nucleotide random UMIs). MiXCR, run by TCRdb on the 5' RACE reads, gives a single entry per CDR3 protein. The repertoire holds 53,000 or so distinct CDR3 sequences, with over 9.5% as singletons. The sequenced material came from PBMCs. The receptor was derived from a woman between 55 and 75 years old with HTLV-1-associated myelopathy (HAM/TSP). The V gene is TRBV10-3, the J gene TRBJ2-1, with 7 bases identical to TRBD1. DNA for the CDR3: TGTGCCATCAGTCCCGGGGACAGTCTAAATGAGCAGTTCTTC. It codes for CAISPGDSLNEQFF.